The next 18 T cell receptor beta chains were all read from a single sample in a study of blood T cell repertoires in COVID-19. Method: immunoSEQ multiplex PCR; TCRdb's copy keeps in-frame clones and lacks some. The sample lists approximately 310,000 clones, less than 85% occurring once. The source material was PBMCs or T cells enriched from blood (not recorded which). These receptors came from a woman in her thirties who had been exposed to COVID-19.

The CDR3 here is CASSPISGDSGNTIYF. As DNA, the CDR3 is TGTGCCAGCTCACCCATATCGGGGGATTCTGGAAACACCATATATTTT. This chain links TRBV18 with TRBJ1-3; a weak D match, TRBD1 (5 bases). CDR3 length: 16 residues. V was pared by 3 bases and J by 1 base, with 13 bases between. The germline gives CDR1 KGHSH, CDR2 LQKENI.

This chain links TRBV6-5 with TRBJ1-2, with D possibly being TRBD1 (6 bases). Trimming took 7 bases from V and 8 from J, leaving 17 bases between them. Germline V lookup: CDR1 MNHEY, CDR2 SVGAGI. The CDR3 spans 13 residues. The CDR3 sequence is CASINREHGGYTF. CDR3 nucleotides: TGTGCCAGCATCAACAGGGAGCATGGCGGCTACACCTTC.

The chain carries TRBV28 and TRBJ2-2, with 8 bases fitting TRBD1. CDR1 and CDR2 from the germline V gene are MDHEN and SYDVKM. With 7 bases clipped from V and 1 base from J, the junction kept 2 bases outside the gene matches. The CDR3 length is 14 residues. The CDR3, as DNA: TGTGCCAGCACGGGACAGGTGAACACCGGGGAGCTGTTTTTT. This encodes CASTGQVNTGELFF.

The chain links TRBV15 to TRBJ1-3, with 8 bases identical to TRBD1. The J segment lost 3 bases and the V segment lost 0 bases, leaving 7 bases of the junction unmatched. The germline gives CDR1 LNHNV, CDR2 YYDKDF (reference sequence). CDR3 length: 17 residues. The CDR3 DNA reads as TGTGCCACCAGCAGAGATTTAGCAGGGACAGGTGGAAACACCATATATTTT. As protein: CATSRDLAGTGGNTIYF.

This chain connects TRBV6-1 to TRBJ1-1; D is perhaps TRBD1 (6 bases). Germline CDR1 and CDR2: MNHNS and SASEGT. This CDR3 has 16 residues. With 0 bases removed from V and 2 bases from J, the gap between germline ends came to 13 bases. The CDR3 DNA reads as TGTGCCAGCAGTGAAGCGTCGCCAGGGGAAAACACTGAAGCTTTCTTT. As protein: CASSEASPGENTEAFF.

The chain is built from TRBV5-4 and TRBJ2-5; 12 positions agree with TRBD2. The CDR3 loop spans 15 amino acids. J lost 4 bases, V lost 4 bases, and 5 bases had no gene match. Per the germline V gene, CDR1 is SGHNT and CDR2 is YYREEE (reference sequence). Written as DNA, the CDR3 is TGTGCCAGCAGCGCTAGCGGGGGGGGGCGAGAGACCCAGTACTTC. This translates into CASSASGGGRETQYF.

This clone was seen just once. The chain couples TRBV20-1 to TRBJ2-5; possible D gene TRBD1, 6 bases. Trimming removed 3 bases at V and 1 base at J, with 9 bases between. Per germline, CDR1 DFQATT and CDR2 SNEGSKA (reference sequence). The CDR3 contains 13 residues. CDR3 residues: CSASKGGQETQYF. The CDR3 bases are TGCAGTGCTAGTAAAGGGGGCCAAGAGACCCAGTACTTC.

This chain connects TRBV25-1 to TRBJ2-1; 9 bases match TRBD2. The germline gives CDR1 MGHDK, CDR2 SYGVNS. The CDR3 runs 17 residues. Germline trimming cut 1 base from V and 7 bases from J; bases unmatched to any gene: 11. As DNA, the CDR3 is TGTGCCAGCAGTGAATTGTCCCGGAGCGGGAGGCTAAATGAGCAGTTCTTC. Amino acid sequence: CASSELSRSGRLNEQFF. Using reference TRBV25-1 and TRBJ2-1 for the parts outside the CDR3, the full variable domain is EADIYQTPRYLVIGTGKKITLECSQTMGHDKMYWYQQDPGMELHLIHYSYGVNSTEKGDLSSESTVSRIRTEHFPLTLESARPSHTSQYLCASSELSRSGRLNEQFFGPGTRLTVL.

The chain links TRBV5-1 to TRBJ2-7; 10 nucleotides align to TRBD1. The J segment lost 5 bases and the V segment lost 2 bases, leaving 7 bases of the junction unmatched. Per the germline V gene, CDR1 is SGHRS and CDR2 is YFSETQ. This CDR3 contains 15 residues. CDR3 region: CASSFSPDRGNEQYF. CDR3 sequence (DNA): TGCGCCAGCAGCTTCAGCCCGGACAGGGGGAACGAGCAGTACTTC.

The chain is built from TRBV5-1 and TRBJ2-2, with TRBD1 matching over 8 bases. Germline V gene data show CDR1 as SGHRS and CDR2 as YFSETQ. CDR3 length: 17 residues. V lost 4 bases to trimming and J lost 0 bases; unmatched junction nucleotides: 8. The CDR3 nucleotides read TGCGCCAGCAGCCTCCAGGGACAGGCCTCGAACACCGGGGAGCTGTTTTTT. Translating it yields CASSLQGQASNTGELFF.

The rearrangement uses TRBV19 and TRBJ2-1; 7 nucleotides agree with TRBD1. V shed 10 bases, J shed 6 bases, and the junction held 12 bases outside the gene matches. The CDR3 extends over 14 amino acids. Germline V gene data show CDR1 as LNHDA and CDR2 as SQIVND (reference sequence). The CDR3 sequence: CATGQVLIPNEQFF. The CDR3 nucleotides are TGTGCCACAGGACAGGTCTTAATTCCCAATGAGCAGTTCTTC.

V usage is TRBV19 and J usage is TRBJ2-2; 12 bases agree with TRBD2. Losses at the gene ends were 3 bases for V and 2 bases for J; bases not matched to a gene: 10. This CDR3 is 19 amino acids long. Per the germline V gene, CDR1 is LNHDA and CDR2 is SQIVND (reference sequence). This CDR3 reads CASSILGLAGIINTGELFF. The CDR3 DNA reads TGTGCCAGTAGTATTCTTGGACTAGCGGGGATAATAAACACCGGGGAGCTGTTTTTT.

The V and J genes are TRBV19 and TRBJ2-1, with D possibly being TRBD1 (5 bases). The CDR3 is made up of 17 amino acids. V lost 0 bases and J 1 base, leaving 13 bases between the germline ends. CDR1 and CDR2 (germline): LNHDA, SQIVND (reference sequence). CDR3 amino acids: CASSIDPPQGSYNEQFF. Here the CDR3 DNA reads TGTGCCAGTAGTATAGATCCCCCCCAGGGTTCCTACAATGAGCAGTTCTTC.

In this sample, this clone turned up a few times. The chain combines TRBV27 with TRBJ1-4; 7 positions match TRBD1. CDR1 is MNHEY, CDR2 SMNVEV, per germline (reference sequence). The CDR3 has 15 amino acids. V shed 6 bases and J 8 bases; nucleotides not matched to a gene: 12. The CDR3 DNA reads TGTGCCAGCAGCCCCGGGACAGCTAAAAAGGAAAAACTGTTTTTT. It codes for CASSPGTAKKEKLFF.

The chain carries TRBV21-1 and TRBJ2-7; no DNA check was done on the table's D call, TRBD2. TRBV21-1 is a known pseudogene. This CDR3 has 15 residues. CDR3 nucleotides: TGTGCCAGCAGCAAAGGTCGGGAGGAATTCTACGAGCAGTACTTC. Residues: CASSKGREEFYEQYF.

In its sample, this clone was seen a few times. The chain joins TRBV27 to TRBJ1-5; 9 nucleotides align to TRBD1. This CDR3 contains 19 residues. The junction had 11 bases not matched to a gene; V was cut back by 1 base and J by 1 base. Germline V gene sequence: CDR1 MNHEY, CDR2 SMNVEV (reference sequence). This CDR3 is CASSLWWGQGKISNQPQHF. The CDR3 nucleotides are TGTGCCAGCAGTTTATGGTGGGGACAGGGAAAAATCAGCAATCAGCCCCAGCATTTT.

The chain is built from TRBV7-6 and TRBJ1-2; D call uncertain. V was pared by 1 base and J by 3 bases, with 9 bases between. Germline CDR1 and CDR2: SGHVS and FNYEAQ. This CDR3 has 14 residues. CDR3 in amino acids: CASSLGNTDYGYTF. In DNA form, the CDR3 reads TGTGCCAGCAGCTTAGGTAACACAGACTATGGCTACACCTTC.

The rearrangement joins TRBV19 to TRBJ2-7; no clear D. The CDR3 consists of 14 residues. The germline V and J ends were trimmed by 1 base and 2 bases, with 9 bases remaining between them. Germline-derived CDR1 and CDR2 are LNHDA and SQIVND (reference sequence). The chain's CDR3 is CASSIAGIPYEQYF. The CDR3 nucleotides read TGTGCCAGTAGTATAGCAGGCATCCCCTACGAGCAGTACTTC.